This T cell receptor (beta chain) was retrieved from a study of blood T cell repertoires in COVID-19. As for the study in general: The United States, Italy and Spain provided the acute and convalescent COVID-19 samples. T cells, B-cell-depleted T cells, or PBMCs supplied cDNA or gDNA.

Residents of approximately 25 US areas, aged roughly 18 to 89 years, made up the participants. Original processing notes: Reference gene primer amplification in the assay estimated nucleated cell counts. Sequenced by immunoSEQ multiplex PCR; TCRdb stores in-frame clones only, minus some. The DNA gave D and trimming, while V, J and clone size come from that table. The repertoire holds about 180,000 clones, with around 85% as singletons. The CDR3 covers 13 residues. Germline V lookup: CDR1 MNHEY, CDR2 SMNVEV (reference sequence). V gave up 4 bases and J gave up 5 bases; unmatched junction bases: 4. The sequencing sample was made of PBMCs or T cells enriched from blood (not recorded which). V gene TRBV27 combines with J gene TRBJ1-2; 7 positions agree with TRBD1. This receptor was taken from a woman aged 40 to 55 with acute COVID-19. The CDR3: CASSYARGYGYTF. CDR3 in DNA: TGTGCCAGCAGTTACGCCAGGGGGTATGGCTACACCTTC.